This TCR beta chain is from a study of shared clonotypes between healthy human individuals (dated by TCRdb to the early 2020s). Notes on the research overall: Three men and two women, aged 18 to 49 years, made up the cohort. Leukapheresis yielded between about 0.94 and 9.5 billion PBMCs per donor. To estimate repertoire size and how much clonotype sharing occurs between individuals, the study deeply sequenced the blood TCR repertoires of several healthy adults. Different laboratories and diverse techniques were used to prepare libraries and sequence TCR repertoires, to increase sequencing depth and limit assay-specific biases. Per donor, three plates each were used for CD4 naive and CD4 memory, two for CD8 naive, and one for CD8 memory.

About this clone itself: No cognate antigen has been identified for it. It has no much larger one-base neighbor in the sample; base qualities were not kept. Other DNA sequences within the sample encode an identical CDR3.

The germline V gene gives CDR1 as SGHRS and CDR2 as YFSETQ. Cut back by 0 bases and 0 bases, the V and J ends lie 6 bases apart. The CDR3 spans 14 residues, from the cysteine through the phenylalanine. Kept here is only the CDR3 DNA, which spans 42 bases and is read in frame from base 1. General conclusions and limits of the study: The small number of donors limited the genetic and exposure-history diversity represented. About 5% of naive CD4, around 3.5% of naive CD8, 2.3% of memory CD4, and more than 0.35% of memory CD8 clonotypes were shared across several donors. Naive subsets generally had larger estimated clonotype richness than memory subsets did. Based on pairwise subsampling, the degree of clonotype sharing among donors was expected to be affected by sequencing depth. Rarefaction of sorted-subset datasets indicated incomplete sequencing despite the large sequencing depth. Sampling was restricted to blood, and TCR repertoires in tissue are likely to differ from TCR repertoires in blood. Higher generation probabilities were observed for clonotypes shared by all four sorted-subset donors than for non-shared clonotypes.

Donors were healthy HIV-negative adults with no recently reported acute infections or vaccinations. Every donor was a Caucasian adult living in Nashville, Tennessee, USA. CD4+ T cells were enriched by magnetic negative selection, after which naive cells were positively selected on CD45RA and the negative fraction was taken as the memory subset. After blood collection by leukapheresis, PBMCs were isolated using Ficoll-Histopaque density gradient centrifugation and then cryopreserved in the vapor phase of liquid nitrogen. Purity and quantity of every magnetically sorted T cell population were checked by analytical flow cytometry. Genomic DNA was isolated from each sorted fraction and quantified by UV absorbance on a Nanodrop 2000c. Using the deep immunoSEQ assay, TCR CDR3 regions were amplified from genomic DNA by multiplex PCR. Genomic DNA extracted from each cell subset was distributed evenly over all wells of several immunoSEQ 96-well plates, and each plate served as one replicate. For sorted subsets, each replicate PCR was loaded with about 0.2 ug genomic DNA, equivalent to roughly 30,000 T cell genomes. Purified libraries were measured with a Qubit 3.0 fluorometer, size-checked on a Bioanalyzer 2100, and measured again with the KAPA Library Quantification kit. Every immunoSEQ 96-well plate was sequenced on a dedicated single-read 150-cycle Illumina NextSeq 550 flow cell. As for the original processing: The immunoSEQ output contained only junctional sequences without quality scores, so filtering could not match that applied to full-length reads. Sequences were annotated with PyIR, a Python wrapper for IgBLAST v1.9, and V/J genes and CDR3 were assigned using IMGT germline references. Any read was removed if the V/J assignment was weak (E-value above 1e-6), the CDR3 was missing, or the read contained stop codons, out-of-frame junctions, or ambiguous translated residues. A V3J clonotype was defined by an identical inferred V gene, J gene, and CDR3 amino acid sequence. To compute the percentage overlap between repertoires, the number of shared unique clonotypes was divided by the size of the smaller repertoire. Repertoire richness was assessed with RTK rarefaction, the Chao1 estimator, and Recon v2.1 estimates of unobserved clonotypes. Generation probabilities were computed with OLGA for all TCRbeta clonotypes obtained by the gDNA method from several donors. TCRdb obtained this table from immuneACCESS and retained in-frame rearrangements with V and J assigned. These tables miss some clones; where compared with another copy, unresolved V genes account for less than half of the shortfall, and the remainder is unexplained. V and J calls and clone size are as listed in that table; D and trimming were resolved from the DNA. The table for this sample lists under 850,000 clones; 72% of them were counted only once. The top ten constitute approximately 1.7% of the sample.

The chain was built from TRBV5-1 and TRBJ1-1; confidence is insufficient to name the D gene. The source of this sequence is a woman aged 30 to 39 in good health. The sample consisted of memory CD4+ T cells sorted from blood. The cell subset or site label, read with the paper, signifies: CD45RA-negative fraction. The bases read TGCGCCAGCAGCTTGGCTGGGATGAACACTGAAGCTTTCTTT. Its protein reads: CASSLAGMNTEAFF.